The T cell receptor beta chain described here comes from a study of cytotoxic CD8 clonotypes in ibrutinib-treated CLL. General study points: Clonality showed a rise at ibrutinib response that reversed toward baseline at progression.

For TCR beta libraries, about 1.9 micrograms of genomic DNA were obtained from cryopreserved PBMCs. The protocol was immunoSEQ multiplex PCR, while the TCRdb copy is restricted to in-frame clones and leaves out a portion. The data contain almost 45,000 clones, approximately 74% of them singletons. Germline-derived CDR1 and CDR2 are SGHNT and YENEEA. Trimming left V 3 bases short and J 3 bases short, with 9 bases between. The CDR3 covers 13 residues. Details on this clone: The antigen is unknown.

This receptor was identified in a human donor with chronic lymphocytic leukemia. The starting material was PBMCs, obtained after 12 months of ibrutinib treatment. The chain carries TRBV11-3 and TRBJ2-7; no clear D. This CDR3 reads CASSFSVDYEQYF. DNA for the CDR3: TGTGCCAGCAGCTTTTCTGTCGACTACGAGCAGTACTTC.